The 20 T cell receptor beta chains below all came from one sample that was sequenced in a study of control samples from healthy donors and cancer patients. The repertoire was sequenced with immunoSEQ multiplex PCR; TCRdb's copy has only in-frame clones and lacks some. The repertoire holds around 200,000 clones, with around 94% as singletons. The sequencing sample was made of blood. The receptors originated from a man in his fifties or sixties in good health.

The J gene is TRBJ1-1, the V gene TRBV6-4; D may be TRBD1 (5 bases). CDR3 length: 15 amino acids. CDR1 MRHNA and CDR2 SNTAGT come from the germline V gene. V lost 0 bases and J 5 bases, leaving 13 bases between the germline ends. Written as DNA, the CDR3 is TGTGCCAGCAGTGACTCTCCAGGGTCGGTAACTGAAGCTTTCTTT. Translation gives CASSDSPGSVTEAFF.

The chain employs TRBV21-1 and TRBJ2-1. TRBV21-1 is listed as a pseudogene. This CDR3 has 18 residues. The CDR3 region has the DNA TGTGCCAGCAGCCCCGGGGCCCTGGCCGTAACATCCTACAATGAGCAGTTCTTC. Protein: CASSPGALAVTSYNEQFF.

This chain connects TRBV19 to TRBJ2-2; maybe TRBD1 (5 bases). Deletions cut 10 bases from V and 5 bases from J, with 11 bases between. CDR3 length: 12 amino acids. The V gene's germline CDR1 is LNHDA and CDR2 SQIVND (reference sequence). The CDR3 protein is CATHAGTGELFF. The CDR3 bases are TGTGCCACCCATGCAGGGACCGGGGAGCTGTTTTTT.

CDR3 in DNA: TGTGCCAGCAGTTTAAGCGCCCTTTTAAGCTATGGCTACACCTTC. Translated, it gives CASSLSALLSYGYTF. J is TRBJ1-2 and V is TRBV7-2; D is undetermined. Germline V CDR1 and CDR2: SGHTA, FQGNSA. Trimming left V 6 bases short and J 4 bases short, with 18 bases between. The CDR3 totals 15 residues.

Here the CDR3 DNA reads TGTGCCAGCAGTGCAGGACGCGAGGGAAAGTACTTC. Translation: CASSAGREGKYF. The rearrangement uses TRBV2 and TRBJ2-7, with D perhaps TRBD2 (5 bases). In germline, CDR1 is SNHLY, CDR2 FYNNEI. Trimming shortened V by 4 bases and J by 11 bases, and 15 bases separated the two germline ends. CDR3 length: 12 residues. The variable domain in full, completed from reference TRBV2 and TRBJ2-7, reads EPEVTQTPSHQVTQMGQEVILRCVPISNHLYFYWYRQILGQKVEFLVSFYNNEISEKSEIFDDQFSVERPDGSNFTLKIRSTKLEDSAMYFCASSAGREGKYFGPGTRLTVT.

This sequence joins TRBV11-1 and TRBJ1-5; D is unclear. V shed 5 bases and J shed 9 bases, with 14 bases lying between them. Looked up from germline, CDR1 is SGHAT and CDR2 is FQDESV (reference sequence). This CDR3 is built from 13 residues. As DNA, the CDR3 is TGTGCCAGCAGCCGCGGAGTGGATGGGCCCCAGCATTTT. This gives the protein CASSRGVDGPQHF.

V is TRBV4-3 and J is TRBJ2-7, with no clear D. Germline loops: CDR1 LGHNA, CDR2 YSLEER. Trimming removed 0 bases at V and 3 bases at J, with 9 bases between. The CDR3 runs to 14 residues. Here the CDR3 DNA reads TGCGCCAGCAGCCAAGACGTGAGGCGCTACGAGCAGTACTTC. Protein: CASSQDVRRYEQYF.

The J gene is TRBJ1-2, the V gene TRBV10-3; 8 bases are a match to TRBD1. This CDR3 is 14 amino acids long. CDR1 ENHRY and CDR2 SYGVKD come from the germline V gene. Trimming at V came to 5 bases and at J to 4 bases, leaving 6 bases not matched to a gene. The CDR3 here is CAISSQGAGYGYTF. The CDR3 coding sequence is TGTGCCATCAGTTCCCAGGGGGCCGGCTATGGCTACACCTTC.

This clone has a single count. The genes are TRBV3-1 (or the pseudogene TRBV3-2) and TRBJ2-5; TRBD1 aligns across 9 bases. CDR3 size: 14 residues. With 6 bases clipped from V and 5 bases from J, the junction kept 7 bases outside the gene matches. CDR1 and CDR2 from the germline V gene are LGHDT and YNNKEL (reference sequence). Here the CDR3 reads CASSHRGHEETQYF. The CDR3 DNA is TGTGCCAGCAGTCACAGGGGGCACGAGGAGACCCAGTACTTC.

The chain has TRBV19 and TRBJ2-4, with a weak D call TRBD2 (7 bases). Germline V gene sequence: CDR1 LNHDA, CDR2 SQIVND (reference sequence). This CDR3 comprises 15 residues. Trimming took 8 bases from V and 6 from J, leaving 20 bases between them. Here the CDR3 reads CASERGAVGSNIQYF. CDR3 DNA: TGTGCCAGTGAACGGGGGGCGGTGGGATCAAACATTCAGTACTTC.

This chain links TRBV5-5 with TRBJ2-2, with TRBD2 identical over 7 bases. The CDR3 spans 15 residues. V was clipped by 0 bases and J by 3 bases; unmatched bases: 2. Germline assignment: CDR1 SGHKS and CDR2 YYEKEE (reference sequence). The CDR3 protein is CASSLGLADTGELFF. CDR3 nucleotide sequence: TGTGCCAGCAGCTTGGGACTAGCAGACACCGGGGAGCTGTTTTTT.

The chain has TRBV30 and TRBJ1-5, with D unclear. Trimming removed 2 bases from V and 4 bases from J, with 9 bases in between. CDR3 length: 13 residues. Germline CDR1 is GTSNPN and CDR2 is SVGIG (reference sequence). The CDR3 here is CAWSRMTNQPQHF. The CDR3 coding sequence is TGTGCCTGGAGTAGGATGACTAATCAGCCCCAGCATTTT.

The gene calls are TRBV5-1 and TRBJ2-5; tentatively, D is TRBD1 or TRBD2 (5 bases each). Germline CDR1 and CDR2: SGHRS and YFSETQ. This CDR3 is built from 14 residues. V was trimmed by 0 bases and J by 6 bases, leaving 12 bases between them. The CDR3: CASSLARDVQTQYF. The DNA for the CDR3 is TGCGCCAGCAGCTTGGCTAGGGACGTACAGACCCAGTACTTC.

The V call is TRBV10-3, the J call TRBJ1-1; TRBD1 matches 7 bases. Germline assignment: CDR1 ENHRY and CDR2 SYGVKD. J gave up 1 base and V 6 bases, and 8 bases lay outside the gene matches. This CDR3 comprises 15 residues. CDR3 coding DNA: TGTGCCATCAGATCCCTTACAGGGGAGAACACTGAAGCTTTCTTT. Protein sequence: CAIRSLTGENTEAFF.

J is TRBJ2-2 and V is TRBV5-1; D is possibly TRBD1 (6 bases). This CDR3 has 17 residues. Germline V gene data show CDR1 as SGHRS and CDR2 as YFSETQ. Trimming stripped 0 bases from V and 6 bases from J, with 18 bases between. Here the CDR3 DNA reads TGCGCCAGCAGCTTGGCCCCGACAGGCGGAGGAGCCGGGGAGCTGTTTTTT. Its protein product is CASSLAPTGGGAGELFF.

V usage is TRBV11-2 and J usage is TRBJ2-2; a weak D match, TRBD2 (6 bases). Germline CDR1 reads SGHAT; CDR2 reads FQNNGV. CDR3 size: 16 residues. V was pared by 7 bases and J by 1 base, with 16 bases between. CDR3 sequence (DNA): TGTGCCAGCACCAGACGGGAGACTCTGAACACCGGGGAGCTGTTTTTT. The encoded protein is CASTRRETLNTGELFF.

The chain recombines TRBV10-2 with TRBJ2-2; unclear D gene. The V end lost 4 bases, the J end lost 2 bases, and 2 bases lay between the germline ends. Germline lookup yields CDR1 WSHSY and CDR2 SAAADI. The CDR3 runs 12 residues. CDR3 residues: CASSVNTGELFF. The CDR3 nucleotides are TGCGCCAGCAGTGTTAACACCGGGGAGCTGTTTTTT.

J is TRBJ1-5 and V is TRBV19; 8 nucleotides match TRBD1. The CDR3 loop spans 16 amino acids. Per the germline V gene, CDR1 is LNHDA and CDR2 is SQIVND (reference sequence). The V segment lost 1 base and the J segment 5 bases; nucleotides outside the gene matches: 7. The CDR3 region has the DNA TGTGCCAGTAGTATAGGCCAGGGGGCTTCGTATCAGCCCCAGCATTTT. Translating gives CASSIGQGASYQPQHF.

The chain employs TRBV5-1 and TRBJ2-1, with D tentatively TRBD1 (5 bases). V was trimmed by 4 bases and J by 6 bases, leaving 5 bases between them. Germline CDR1 SGHRS, CDR2 YFSETQ. This CDR3 contains 11 residues. The CDR3: CASSQGNEQFF. CDR3 in DNA: TGCGCCAGCAGCCAGGGCAATGAGCAGTTCTTC.

This sequence joins TRBV25-1 and TRBJ1-4; the D gene is possibly TRBD1 (6 bases). The CDR3 has 14 residues. Trimming stripped 6 bases from V and 8 bases from J, with 16 bases between. Per germline, CDR1 MGHDK and CDR2 SYGVNS. CDR3 protein: CASSLTGAREKLFF. Here the CDR3 DNA reads TGTGCCAGCAGCTTGACAGGAGCCAGAGAAAAACTGTTTTTT.